This T cell receptor (beta chain) was sequenced in a study of T cell responses to AZD1222 COVID-19 vaccine. TCRdb's table, derived via immunoSEQ multiplex PCR, lists solely in-frame clones and lacks some. The data contain 130,000 to 150,000 clones, roughly 92% of them singletons. The CDR3 is 13 amino acids. Trimming took off 5 bases at V and 10 bases at J, with 15 bases between the two ends. CDR1 and CDR2 (germline): LNHDA, SQIVND (reference sequence). The TCR sequence derives from an adult in good health. The chain recombines TRBV19 with TRBJ2-1; the D gene could be TRBD1 or TRBD2 (5 bases each). The source was peripheral blood, collected on day 0 of AZD1222 vaccination. The CDR3, as DNA: TGTGCCAGTAGTTCGCTCGGGGCGGGCGAGCAGTTCTTC. Its translation: CASSSLGAGEQFF.